A single sample gave rise to the 19 T cell receptor beta chains below, sequenced in a study of T cells in Graves' hyperthyroidism and ophthalmopathy. Amplification targeted TCR beta CDR3 regions from RNA transcripts. During a first-round RT-PCR of the TCR CDR3, the HTBI primer set was used. TCRdb re-analysed the multiplex PCR reads in MiXCR, keeping a single row per CDR3 protein. The repertoire has under 650,000 distinct CDR3 sequences, around 16% of them found once; the top ten carry less than 4.5%. Sample: blood. The receptors come from a woman aged 25 to 39 with Graves' hyperthyroidism.

This sequence joins TRBV6-1 and TRBJ2-7, with TRBD2 as a possible D gene (5 bases). Germline CDR1 is MNHNS and CDR2 is SASEGT. Trimming removed 6 bases from V and 6 bases from J, with 9 bases in between. The CDR3 length is 11 residues. The CDR3 DNA reads as TGTGCCAGCAGAGACGGGGTCGAGCAGTACTTC. Translation: CASRDGVEQYF.

The chain recombines TRBV29-1 with TRBJ2-6; 7 nucleotides agree with TRBD2. Germline loops: CDR1 SQVTM, CDR2 ANQGSEA. CDR3 length: 18 residues. J was trimmed by 0 bases and V by 4 bases; bases with no gene match: 12. The DNA of the CDR3 is TGCAGCGTTGTTTTCTGGGAGGGTACCTTCTCTGGGGCCAACGTCCTGACTTTC. Translation: CSVVFWEGTFSGANVLTF.

The chain carries TRBV7-9 and TRBJ2-1; 8 nucleotides align to TRBD1. Germline assignment: CDR1 SEHNR and CDR2 FQNEAQ (reference sequence). J lost 0 bases, V lost 5 bases, and 15 bases had no gene match. The CDR3 extends over 19 amino acids. CDR3 nucleotides: TGTGCCAGCAGCCCTGGTTTCAGGGGGCGCGGTAGCTCCTACAATGAGCAGTTCTTC. It codes for CASSPGFRGRGSSYNEQFF.

This clonotype was detected many times. The chain combines TRBV7-9 with TRBJ1-1; D remains ambiguous. The CDR3 spans 14 residues. Germline CDR1 SEHNR, CDR2 FQNEAQ (reference sequence). V was trimmed by 1 base and J by 5 bases, leaving 11 bases between them. The CDR3 DNA reads as TGTGCCAGCAGCTTAGTCTCATTGGCGACTGAAGCTTTCTTT. The encoded protein is CASSLVSLATEAFF.

This clonotype has at least ten counts. The chain couples TRBV20-1 to TRBJ1-5; the D is unclear. Trimming left V 6 bases short and J 0 bases short, with 24 bases between. This CDR3 spans 18 amino acids. The germline V gene encodes CDR1 DFQATT and CDR2 SNEGSKA (reference sequence). CDR3 sequence reads: CSAPAGGRGTYSNQPQHF. The CDR3 DNA is TGCAGTGCCCCGGCGGGCGGGCGGGGTACCTATAGCAATCAGCCCCAGCATTTT.

This clonotype was found a few times. This chain connects TRBV15 to TRBJ2-7; D is ambiguous. This CDR3 contains 16 residues. Trimming pared 1 base from V and 0 bases from J, leaving 13 bases between. Germline V gives CDR1 LNHNV, CDR2 YYDKDF (reference sequence). The CDR3: CATSRGADSSSYEQYF. The CDR3 DNA sequence: TGTGCCACCAGCAGAGGAGCAGACTCTTCCTCCTACGAGCAGTACTTC.

This clonotype is a singleton in its sample. This sequence joins TRBV11-2 and TRBJ2-7, with TRBD2 matching 8 bases. The trim removed 2 bases at V and 3 bases at J, leaving 3 bases unmatched. There are 14 residues in the CDR3. Germline CDR1 SGHAT, CDR2 FQNNGV. CDR3 protein: CASSLSGSIYEQYF. In nucleotides, the CDR3 is TGTGCCAGCAGCTTAAGCGGGAGTATCTACGAGCAGTACTTC.

The V gene is TRBV4-3, the J gene TRBJ2-3; TRBD2 agrees at 8 bases. V dropped 0 bases and J dropped 5; count of bases not matched to a gene: 4. CDR1 LGHNA and CDR2 YSLEER come from the germline V gene. The CDR3 extends over 15 amino acids. CDR3 nucleotides: TGCGCCAGCAGCCAAGACGGGAGGGCCGGAGATACGCAGTATTTT. Translation: CASSQDGRAGDTQYF.

This clonotype showed up many times. The CDR3 nucleotides are TGTGCCAGCAGCTTAATGGGGGGCCCCTACGAGCAGTACTTC. Translating gives CASSLMGGPYEQYF. The gene calls are TRBV7-2 and TRBJ2-7; D may correspond to TRBD1 or TRBD2 (6 bases each). Germline V lookup: CDR1 SGHTA, CDR2 FQGNSA. The V end was cut by 2 bases, the J end by 2 bases, with 10 bases between. The CDR3 is 14 residues long.

Ten or more counts support this clonotype. The chain employs TRBV28 and TRBJ2-7; D gene unclear. Germline-derived CDR1 and CDR2 are MDHEN and SYDVKM. With 6 bases removed from V and 3 bases from J, the gap between germline ends came to 12 bases. CDR3 size: 13 residues. This chain's CDR3 is CASSSDGDYEQYF. CDR3 nucleotides: TGTGCCAGCAGCTCCGACGGAGACTACGAGCAGTACTTC.

This clonotype has a count of ten or more. The chain is built from TRBV7-2 and TRBJ2-5; TRBD1 might be the D (6 bases). Germline assignment: CDR1 SGHTA and CDR2 FQGNSA. This CDR3 has 14 amino acids. Trimming left V 6 bases short and J 3 bases short, with 14 bases between. The CDR3 spells CASRVQRTEETQYF. DNA for the CDR3: TGTGCCAGCAGGGTTCAGAGGACAGAAGAGACCCAGTACTTC.

The genes are TRBV19 and TRBJ2-1, with D possibly matching TRBD1 (6 bases). Trimming shortened V by 1 base and J by 1 base, and 11 bases separated the two germline ends. The CDR3 runs 16 residues. CDR1 is LNHDA and CDR2 is SQIVND in the germline V gene (reference sequence). CDR3: CASSIGGHRSYNEQFF. CDR3 coding DNA: TGTGCCAGTAGTATAGGGGGGCATAGGTCCTACAATGAGCAGTTCTTC.

This clonotype was observed many times. V and J are TRBV2 and TRBJ2-2; D unclear. Trimming shortened V by 11 bases and J by 3 bases, and 10 bases separated the two germline ends. The CDR3 runs 12 residues. CDR1 is SNHLY and CDR2 is FYNNEI in the germline V gene. CDR3 protein: CAAPGYTGELFF. Here the CDR3 DNA reads TGTGCCGCCCCCGGATACACCGGGGAGCTGTTTTTT.

In its sample, this clonotype was seen many times. This chain links TRBV20-1 with TRBJ1-5; D is unresolved. This CDR3 is built from 12 residues. The V end was cut by 7 bases, the J end by 2 bases, with 9 bases between. From germline, CDR1 is DFQATT and CDR2 SNEGSKA (reference sequence). CDR3 nucleotide sequence: TGCAGTGTAGCCACGGGCAATCAGCCCCAGCATTTT. Its translation: CSVATGNQPQHF.

V gene TRBV6-1 combines with J gene TRBJ1-5; D ambiguous. Trimming removed 6 bases from V and 1 base from J, with 7 bases in between. Germline V gives CDR1 MNHNS, CDR2 SASEGT. This CDR3 contains 13 residues. The CDR3, as DNA: TGTGCCAGCAGAGGCAGAAGCAATCAGCCCCAGCATTTT. This gives the protein CASRGRSNQPQHF.

This clonotype has at least ten counts. This chain connects TRBV7-2 to TRBJ2-3, with 7 bases that match TRBD1. CDR3 length: 14 amino acids. V gave up 5 bases and J gave up 2 bases; unmatched junction bases: 4. Germline V gene data show CDR1 as SGHTA and CDR2 as FQGNSA. CDR3 region: CASSRGQYTDTQYF. The CDR3 DNA follows: TGTGCCAGCAGCCGGGGACAGTACACAGATACGCAGTATTTT. The whole variable domain, filled in from reference TRBV7-2 and TRBJ2-3, reads GAGVSQSPSNKVTEKGKDVELRCDPISGHTALYWYRQSLGQGLEFLIYFQGNSAPDKSGLPSDRFSAERTGGSVSTLTIQRTQQEDSAVYLCASSRGQYTDTQYFGPGTRLTVL.

This clonotype has just a few counts. The rearrangement uses TRBV9 and TRBJ2-7; D possibly corresponds to TRBD2 (5 bases). V dropped 0 bases and J dropped 1 base, with 11 bases sitting between them. CDR3 length: 15 residues. Germline V gene sequence: CDR1 SGDLS, CDR2 YYNGEE. The CDR3 here is CASSVAPSWSYEQYF. The CDR3 DNA reads as TGTGCCAGCAGCGTAGCTCCTAGCTGGTCCTACGAGCAGTACTTC.

Concerning this clonotype: This sequence may be a read error, since a much larger clone differs from it by one base. J is TRBJ2-7 and V is TRBV20-1, with a tentative D call TRBD1 (6 bases). The CDR3 is 13 residues long. Deletions cut 6 bases from V and 2 bases from J, with 14 bases between. Per the germline V gene, CDR1 is DFQATT and CDR2 is SNEGSKA (reference sequence). CDR3 bases: TGCAGTGCCTACGGACAGAAAACCTACGAGCAGTACTTC. Its protein product is CSAYGQKTYEQYF.

This clonotype was counted only a few times. Here the CDR3 DNA reads TGTGCCAGCTCACCACCCCCATACGCCGGGGAGCTGTTTTTT. It is translated as CASSPPPYAGELFF. The chain is built from TRBV18 and TRBJ2-2; D is undetermined. The CDR3 extends over 14 amino acids. Trimming left V 0 bases short and J 6 bases short, with 8 bases between. Germline CDR1 reads KGHSH; CDR2 reads LQKENI.